The 7 T cell receptor beta chains presented below share a single source sample, sequenced in a study of T cells in Graves' hyperthyroidism and ophthalmopathy. Amplification yielded TCR beta CDR3 regions, with RNA transcripts as the source. First-round RT-PCR targeting the TCR CDR3 was performed with the HTBI primer set. TCRdb reprocessed the multiplex PCR reads with MiXCR, giving one entry per CDR3 protein. The sample consists of around 800,000 distinct CDR3 sequences, about two fifths of them appearing once. Sample: blood. These receptors originate from a man aged 18 to 29 with Graves' hyperthyroidism.

To note about this clonotype: With a much larger clone just one base away, this may be a read error. The chain combines TRBV9 with TRBJ1-1, with D maybe TRBD1 (5 bases). The CDR3 loop spans 13 amino acids. The V gene's germline CDR1 is SGDLS and CDR2 YYNGEE. The CDR3 DNA sequence: TGTGCCAGCAGCCCTTACAGGAACACTGCAGCTTTCTTT. Encoded protein: CASSPYRNTAAFF.

The genes are TRBV15 and TRBJ2-2, with 11 bases aligning to TRBD1. Losses at the gene ends were 10 bases for V and 6 bases for J; bases not matched to a gene: 7. CDR1 LNHNV and CDR2 YYDKDF come from the germline V gene (reference sequence). The CDR3 has 14 residues. In DNA, the CDR3 is TGTGCCAGATCCGGGACAGGGGGGGCCGGGGAGCTGTTTTTT. Protein product: CARSGTGGAGELFF.

This clonotype was counted only a few times. The genes are TRBV12-3 or TRBV12-4 and TRBJ2-5, with TRBD2 as a possible D gene (6 bases). The V end lost 3 bases, the J end lost 4 bases, and 12 bases lay between the germline ends. The CDR3 has 14 amino acids. In DNA, the CDR3 is TGTGCCAGCAGTTTCGTGGAGGGGAGAGAGACCCAGTACTTC. Its protein is CASSFVEGRETQYF.

The J gene is TRBJ1-1, the V gene TRBV5-1; D remains unclear. The V gene lost 3 bases and the J gene lost 5 bases, with 11 bases spanning the gap. The CDR3 runs to 13 residues. The germline V gene encodes CDR1 SGHRS and CDR2 YFSETQ. CDR3 DNA: TGCGCCAGCAGCTCCTTCTTTGAGACTGAAGCTTTCTTT. Its translation is CASSSFFETEAFF.

In this sample, this clonotype turned up many times. This chain uses TRBV19 with TRBJ2-5; TRBD2 matches 7 bases. There are 13 residues in the CDR3. Germline CDR1 reads LNHDA; CDR2 reads SQIVND (reference sequence). V gave up 5 bases and J gave up 4 bases; unmatched junction bases: 4. CDR3 loop: CASSSLAGETQYF. CDR3 nucleotides: TGTGCCAGTAGTTCCTTAGCGGGAGAGACCCAGTACTTC.

The chain couples TRBV4-1 to TRBJ1-5; the D gene is possibly TRBD1 (5 bases). The V and J ends lost 4 bases and 6 bases respectively, with 10 bases between them. Germline lookup yields CDR1 MGHRA and CDR2 YSYEKL. The CDR3 length is 13 residues. In DNA form, the CDR3 reads TGCGCCAGCAGCCTTTTCGGGGGTCAGCCCCAGCATTTT. Its protein is CASSLFGGQPQHF.

This chain joins TRBV5-1 and TRBJ1-2; TRBD1 aligns across 7 bases. Trimming removed 4 bases from V and 6 bases from J; junction bases left unmatched: 6. Germline CDR1 SGHRS, CDR2 YFSETQ. This CDR3 has 13 residues. The CDR3 DNA sequence: TGCGCCAGCAGCGACGGGACAGACCATGGCTACACCTTC. It encodes CASSDGTDHGYTF.